This T cell receptor (beta chain) was identified in a study of B cell selection in AIRE deficiency (dated by TCRdb to the late 2010s). Notes on the research overall: A comparison of TCRbeta repertoires of sorted blood CD4+ conventional T cells and regulatory T cells was made between AIRE-deficient patients and healthy controls. The TCR-sequenced cohort comprised roughly five AIRE-deficient APECED patients and roughly five healthy control donors. Paper-wide results and their limitations: Tconv and Treg cells from AIRE-deficient patients showed TCRBV gene usage, CDR3 length and TCR diversity similar to those of healthy donors. Among approximately 3,500 shared Treg TCRbeta sequences, less than 40% were shared exclusively by healthy donors and roughly 9% exclusively by patients, which suggests that Treg selection is less efficient in the absence of AIRE. Only TCRbeta chains were sequenced; approximately 35% of shared healthy-donor Treg sequences also occurred in healthy Tconv, possibly because of differing TCRalpha chains. Around a third of the Treg TCRbeta sequences shared among healthy donors were found in patient Tconv cells, which suggests that Treg-biased clones were diverted into the Tconv compartment. Shared Treg sequences had shorter CDR3s, which reflects a bias toward rearrangements containing few non-templated nucleotide insertions.

V sheds 7 bases and J sheds 4 bases, leaving 10 bases between their ends. CDR3 length: 12 amino acids, cysteine to phenylalanine. The DNA shown is the 36-base CDR3, in frame from base 1. The CDR1 and CDR2 encoded by the germline V gene are SNHLY and FYNNEI. For sorting, conventional CD4 T cells were defined as CD4+CD127+ cells. Control samples were obtained from healthy donors who were not related to the patients. Sorting of Tconv and Treg cells intended for TCRbeta sequencing was performed on a FACSAria flow cytometer. Sorted cells were collected in 5-ml round-bottom polystyrene tubes, and dry cell pellets were stored frozen at -80 degrees C prior to sequencing. TCRbeta chain sequencing was performed with the immunoSEQ platform. The original pipeline was this. When conventional T cell repertoires were pooled, 1x10^5 or so distinct in-frame TCRbeta sequences were obtained from patients and 13.4x10^4 from healthy donors. Treg TCRbeta sequences found in two or more individuals were classed as public, and these public Treg TCRbeta sequences were then looked for in Tconv repertoires. To test for differences between groups, Mann-Whitney U tests with Bonferroni-Dunn correction were run in GraphPad Prism 7.03. Sourced from immuneACCESS, this table was stored by TCRdb with only in-frame sequences that have V and J called. A share of the clones is absent; for the studies checked, an unresolved V gene accounts for under half, and the remainder has no known explanation. That table supplies the V and J calls and clone size; D and trimming were determined from the DNA. This sample comprises 20,000 to 25,000 clones, about 96% of them detected only once. The ten largest clones take up 0.2% to 0.25% of the sample.

Turning to this clone: There is no known antigen for this receptor. Per-base quality was not reported, and no clone a single base away is much larger than it.

Sequencing was done on a sample of CD4+CD127+ conventional T cells sorted from PBMCs. The receptor chain draws on TRBV2 and TRBJ1-2; no confident D gene assignment can be made. The receptor was derived from a human donor in good health. The base sequence is TGTGCCAGCACCCGAACCAGCTATGGCTACACCTTC. This encodes CASTRTSYGYTF.